This passage covers 30 T cell receptor beta chains from one sample sequenced in a study of cytomegalovirus exposure and HLA in healthy donors (dated by TCRdb to 2016 to 2017). Libraries were built with the immunoSEQ multiplex PCR assay. For the multiplex PCR, a mixture combining 60 forward primers for TCR Vbeta segments and 13 reverse primers for TCR Jbeta segments was used. Imported from immuneACCESS, the table was reduced by TCRdb to in-frame sequences with V and J called. These copies leave out some clones; in studies compared against another copy, an unresolved V gene accounts for under half, and the cause of the remainder is not known. Present in this sample are 110,000 or so clones, 65% to 85% of which were seen just once. Of the sample, roughly 6.1% falls within the top ten clones. Material: PBMCs. The receptor source for this set is a man younger than 35 in good health and CMV-seronegative.

In this sample, this clone turned up once. V usage is TRBV18 and J usage is TRBJ1-3; TRBD1 agrees at 7 bases. Germline V gives CDR1 KGHSH, CDR2 LQKENI. V dropped 5 bases and J dropped 0; count of bases not matched to a gene: 22. The CDR3 has 21 amino acids. The CDR3 protein is CASSSLPGTAQDGDSGNTIYF. DNA for the CDR3: TGTGCCAGCTCATCATTACCCGGGACAGCCCAAGACGGAGACTCTGGAAACACCATATATTTT. The variable domain in full, with the rest retrieved from reference TRBV18 and TRBJ1-3, is NAGVMQNPRHLVRRRGQEARLRCSPMKGHSHVYWYRQLPEEGLKFMVYLQKENIIDESGMPKERFSAEFPKEGPSILRIQQVVRGDSAAYFCASSSLPGTAQDGDSGNTIYFGEGSWLTVV.

This chain connects TRBV12-5 to TRBJ2-1, with 13 positions matching TRBD2. CDR1 is LGHNT and CDR2 is FRNRAP in the germline V gene. V gave up 3 bases and J gave up 6 bases; unmatched junction bases: 29. The CDR3 covers 24 residues. CDR3 sequence (DNA): TGTGCTAGTGGTTTTGGTACTACACTAAAAATTACTAGCGGGAGGGCCTCAGCCGGCAATGAGCAGTTCTTC. Protein: CASGFGTTLKITSGRASAGNEQFF.

The chain joins TRBV7-9 to TRBJ1-1; 9 nucleotides align to TRBD1. CDR1 is SEHNR and CDR2 is FQNEAQ in the germline V gene (reference sequence). Trimming took 5 bases from V and 1 from J; bases not matched to a gene: 2. CDR3 size: 14 residues. CDR3 in amino acids: CASSKGQGNTEAFF. The CDR3 nucleotides are TGTGCCAGCAGCAAGGGACAGGGGAACACTGAAGCTTTCTTT.

The chain links TRBV2 to TRBJ1-2, with D uncertain. V was pared by 6 bases and J by 7 bases, with 21 bases between. This CDR3 has 15 residues. The germline gives CDR1 SNHLY, CDR2 FYNNEI. CDR3 in amino acids: CASRSTRAVLGGYTF. CDR3 bases: TGTGCCAGCAGATCCACGAGGGCAGTTCTGGGTGGCTACACCTTC. Supplemented by reference TRBV2 and TRBJ1-2, the full variable domain reads EPEVTQTPSHQVTQMGQEVILRCVPISNHLYFYWYRQILGQKVEFLVSFYNNEISEKSEIFDDQFSVERPDGSNFTLKIRSTKLEDSAMYFCASRSTRAVLGGYTFGSGTRLTVV.

The chain is built from TRBV19 and TRBJ1-5; D might be TRBD1 (6 bases). Germline-derived CDR1 and CDR2 are LNHDA and SQIVND (reference sequence). CDR3 length: 17 amino acids. V lost 0 bases, J lost 5 bases, and 17 bases lay in between. CDR3 region: CASSIDHVAGAYQPQHF. The CDR3 DNA is TGTGCCAGTAGTATAGATCACGTGGCAGGGGCCTATCAGCCCCAGCATTTT. The full variable domain, rest sourced from reference TRBV19 and TRBJ1-5, is DGGITQSPKYLFRKEGQNVTLSCEQNLNHDAMYWYRQDPGQGLRLIYYSQIVNDFQKGDIAEGYSVSREKKESFPLTVTSAQKNPTAFYLCASSIDHVAGAYQPQHFGDGTRLSIL.

This chain connects TRBV19 to TRBJ1-4; D is undetermined. Trimming took 7 bases from V and 0 from J, leaving 12 bases between them. The CDR3 runs 15 residues. The germline CDR1 and CDR2 sequences are LNHDA and SQIVND (reference sequence). CDR3 sequence: CASMARLATNEKLFF. CDR3 nucleotides: TGTGCCAGTATGGCGCGGCTTGCAACTAATGAAAAACTGTTTTTT.

The rearrangement uses TRBV6-1 and TRBJ2-6, with D hard to call. The CDR3 has 14 residues. With 5 bases removed from V and 6 bases from J, the gap between germline ends came to 11 bases. Germline assignment: CDR1 MNHNS and CDR2 SASEGT. The CDR3 is CASSHGTAANVLTF. As DNA, the CDR3 is TGTGCCAGCAGTCACGGAACAGCGGCCAACGTCCTGACTTTC.

J is TRBJ2-7 and V is TRBV27; D ambiguous. Trimming shortened V by 8 bases and J by 6 bases, and 17 bases separated the two germline ends. Germline V lookup: CDR1 MNHEY, CDR2 SMNVEV (reference sequence). The CDR3 runs to 13 residues. The DNA for the CDR3 is TGTGCCAGCCTGACAAGGATTCGTGGCGAGCAGTACTTC. Its translation is CASLTRIRGEQYF.

V is TRBV5-1 and J is TRBJ2-2; TRBD2 might be the D (5 bases). The germline gives CDR1 SGHRS, CDR2 YFSETQ. The CDR3 is 14 residues long. V was trimmed by 5 bases and J by 1 base, leaving 9 bases between them. The DNA of the CDR3 is TGCGCCAGCAGACTTAGCGTGAACACCGGGGAGCTGTTTTTT. This sequence encodes CASRLSVNTGELFF.

The chain links TRBV4-2 to TRBJ2-5; D is ambiguous. V was cut by 0 bases and J by 4 bases, with 15 bases left in between. There are 16 residues in the CDR3. CDR1 is LGHNA, CDR2 YNFKEQ, per germline. CDR3 bases: TGTGCCAGCAGCCAAGATCGACAAACCCTTGGAGAGACCCAGTACTTC. Translated: CASSQDRQTLGETQYF.

The J gene is TRBJ2-3, the V gene TRBV7-6, with 7 nucleotides matching TRBD2. Germline lookup yields CDR1 SGHVS and CDR2 FNYEAQ. Trimming at V came to 2 bases and at J to 4 bases, leaving 6 bases not matched to a gene. CDR3 length: 15 residues. CDR3 nucleotides: TGTGCCAGCAGCTTACTAGCGGAGCGGGCAGATACGCAGTATTTT. As protein: CASSLLAERADTQYF.

The chain uses TRBV9 and TRBJ2-1, with TRBD2 matching over 11 bases. The CDR3 totals 19 residues. V gave up 0 bases and J gave up 7 bases; unmatched junction bases: 15. Germline assignment: CDR1 SGDLS and CDR2 YYNGEE. CDR3 amino acids: CASSVEPGLAGGRKNEQFF. For the CDR3, the DNA is TGTGCCAGCAGCGTAGAGCCCGGGCTAGCGGGAGGTCGGAAAAATGAGCAGTTCTTC. Based on the CDR3 plus reference TRBV9 and TRBJ2-1, the full variable domain is DSGVTQTPKHLITATGQRVTLRCSPRSGDLSVYWYQQSLDQGLQFLIQYYNGEERAKGNILERFSAQQFPDLHSELNLSSLELGDSALYFCASSVEPGLAGGRKNEQFFGPGTRLTVL.

This sequence joins TRBV27 and TRBJ1-5; no clear D gene. V lost 5 bases and J lost 3, with 5 bases in between. Germline CDR1 is MNHEY and CDR2 is SMNVEV (reference sequence). The CDR3 sequence is 12 residues long. In DNA form, the CDR3 reads TGTGCCAGCAGTCTTATCAATCAGCCCCAGCATTTT. Protein sequence: CASSLINQPQHF.

The chain uses TRBV7-2 and TRBJ1-5, with D uncertain. The CDR3 has 13 residues. Germline V gives CDR1 SGHTA, CDR2 FQGNSA. V lost 5 bases, J lost 3 bases, and 8 bases lay in between. In nucleotides, the CDR3 is TGTGCCAGCAGCCCTGCGGTCAATCAGCCCCAGCATTTT. Protein sequence: CASSPAVNQPQHF.

A word on this clone: One end of the junction is discordant with germline, which a read error may explain. Other DNA sequences in this specimen translate into the identical CDR3. V gene TRBV4-3 combines with J gene TRBJ1-5, with D uncertain. The CDR3 extends over 13 amino acids. Germline V lookup: CDR1 LGHNA, CDR2 YSLEER. As DNA, the CDR3 is TGCGCCAGTAGCCAAGACCGGGGTGGGTTACAGCATTTT. Translation gives CASSQDRGGLQHF.

Here the CDR3 reads CASSAPTGAKTEAFF. The DNA for the CDR3 is TGTGCCAGTAGTGCCCCGACAGGGGCGAAGACTGAAGCTTTCTTT. This chain uses TRBV19 with TRBJ1-1; 8 bases line up with TRBD1. V dropped 5 bases and J dropped 5; count of bases not matched to a gene: 10. CDR3 length: 15 amino acids. Germline V gene lookup returns CDR1 LNHDA and CDR2 SQIVND (reference sequence).

The rearrangement uses TRBV14 and TRBJ2-3; unclear D gene. The CDR3 is 14 residues long. Trimming took off 1 base at V and 4 bases at J, with 9 bases between the two ends. Germline CDR1 is SGHDN and CDR2 is FVKESK. Here the CDR3 reads CASSQGGISDTQYF. DNA of the CDR3: TGTGCCAGCAGCCAAGGAGGTATTTCAGATACGCAGTATTTT.

V and J are TRBV28 and TRBJ1-1; 7 bases align to TRBD1. The CDR3 has 13 residues. The V segment lost 4 bases and the J segment 5 bases; nucleotides outside the gene matches: 4. The germline CDR1 and CDR2 sequences are MDHEN and SYDVKM. The CDR3 DNA sequence: TGTGCCAGCAGTTCACAGGGGACAACTGAAGCTTTCTTT. Translating gives CASSSQGTTEAFF.

CDR3 bases: TGTGCCACCAGCAGCATGGCGGGAGGGTCCTACAATGAGCAGTTCTTC. Translation: CATSSMAGGSYNEQFF. The chain couples TRBV15 to TRBJ2-1; 9 bases match TRBD2. The CDR3 has 16 amino acids. CDR1 is LNHNV, CDR2 YYDKDF, per germline (reference sequence). Losses at the gene ends were 3 bases for V and 1 base for J; bases not matched to a gene: 4.

This clone was recorded a few times. The chain has TRBV14 and TRBJ2-5; D perhaps matches TRBD2 (6 bases). V was cut by 3 bases and J by 0 bases, with 11 bases left in between. The germline CDR1 and CDR2 sequences are SGHDN and FVKESK. The CDR3 totals 15 residues. The CDR3: CASSHLGGYQETQYF. The CDR3 DNA reads as TGTGCCAGCAGCCACCTGGGGGGTTACCAAGAGACCCAGTACTTC.

In its sample, this clone was seen once. The gene calls are TRBV7-9 and TRBJ1-4; weak D call: TRBD1 (6 bases). CDR1 is SEHNR, CDR2 FQNEAQ, per germline (reference sequence). Trimming took 3 bases from V and 0 from J, leaving 8 bases between them. The CDR3 spans 15 residues. The CDR3 region is CASSFWTATNEKLFF. The CDR3 nucleotides read TGTGCCAGCAGCTTTTGGACAGCAACTAATGAAAAACTGTTTTTT.

The gene calls are TRBV7-9 and TRBJ2-5; D is unresolved. Germline V gives CDR1 SEHNR, CDR2 FQNEAQ (reference sequence). The CDR3 totals 13 residues. V was cut by 7 bases and J by 0 bases, with 9 bases left in between. The CDR3, as DNA: TGTGCCAGCACCCAACATGACCAAGAGACCCAGTACTTC. Its protein is CASTQHDQETQYF.

The J gene is TRBJ2-7, the V gene TRBV11-2, with D perhaps matching TRBD2 (5 bases). The CDR3 runs to 13 residues. Trimming shortened V by 2 bases and J by 4 bases, and 9 bases separated the two germline ends. Germline V gene sequence: CDR1 SGHAT, CDR2 FQNNGV. CDR3 bases: TGTGCCAGCAGCTTACGGGGAAAATACGAGCAGTACTTC. This gives the protein CASSLRGKYEQYF.

This chain uses TRBV7-2 with TRBJ2-1, with 12 bases matching TRBD2. V dropped 1 base and J dropped 9; count of bases not matched to a gene: 7. CDR1 and CDR2 from the germline V gene are SGHTA and FQGNSA. The length of the CDR3 is 16 residues. CDR3 coding DNA: TGTGCCAGCAGCTTAGGTGGACTAGCGGGACGGGGTGAGCAGTTCTTC. Residues: CASSLGGLAGRGEQFF. Variable domain in full (rest from reference TRBV7-2 and TRBJ2-1): GAGVSQSPSNKVTEKGKDVELRCDPISGHTALYWYRQSLGQGLEFLIYFQGNSAPDKSGLPSDRFSAERTGGSVSTLTIQRTQQEDSAVYLCASSLGGLAGRGEQFFGPGTRLTVL.

The CDR3 sequence: CASSGSRSYNEQFF. The DNA of the CDR3 is TGTGCCAGCAGCGGGAGTCGCTCCTACAATGAGCAGTTCTTC. The chain employs TRBV7-2 and TRBJ2-1; D may be TRBD2 (5 bases). The V end lost 5 bases, the J end lost 0 bases, and 8 bases lay between the germline ends. Germline V gives CDR1 SGHTA, CDR2 FQGNSA. CDR3 length: 14 amino acids.

There are a few counts of this clone. The chain has TRBV7-9 and TRBJ1-3; D gene uncertain. The CDR3 length is 17 residues. Trimming removed 3 bases at V and 2 bases at J, with 17 bases between. In germline, CDR1 is SEHNR, CDR2 FQNEAQ (reference sequence). CDR3 sequence reads: CASSFLQDFITGNTIYF. DNA for the CDR3: TGTGCCAGCAGCTTCCTCCAGGACTTCATCACTGGAAACACCATATATTTT.

The chain uses TRBV19 and TRBJ1-1, with 9 positions matching TRBD1. After removal of 7 bases from V and 3 bases from J, the junction contained 6 bases not matched to a gene. Germline V gives CDR1 LNHDA, CDR2 SQIVND (reference sequence). The CDR3 runs to 14 residues. CDR3 amino acids: CASTGQGPYTEAFF. CDR3 bases: TGTGCCAGTACGGGACAGGGACCTTACACTGAAGCTTTCTTT. Full variable domain (remainder filled in from reference TRBV19 and TRBJ1-1): DGGITQSPKYLFRKEGQNVTLSCEQNLNHDAMYWYRQDPGQGLRLIYYSQIVNDFQKGDIAEGYSVSREKKESFPLTVTSAQKNPTAFYLCASTGQGPYTEAFFGQGTRLTVV.

This clone appeared once. The chain links TRBV4-1 to TRBJ1-2, with no clear D. Germline lookup yields CDR1 MGHRA and CDR2 YSYEKL. Trimming cost V 0 bases and J 4 bases, with 12 bases left between them. This CDR3 is 15 amino acids long. The CDR3 loop is CASSQDFELFYGYTF. DNA of the CDR3: TGCGCCAGCAGCCAAGATTTCGAGCTTTTCTATGGCTACACCTTC.

This chain uses TRBV27 with TRBJ1-2; possibly TRBD1 for D (6 bases). The CDR3 has 15 amino acids. Germline V gene sequence: CDR1 MNHEY, CDR2 SMNVEV (reference sequence). V was pared by 6 bases and J by 0 bases, with 14 bases between. The CDR3 here is CASRPRGTANYGYTF. The CDR3 DNA sequence: TGTGCCAGCAGGCCCAGGGGCACAGCTAACTATGGCTACACCTTC.

The chain couples TRBV7-2 to TRBJ2-1; D may be TRBD2 (6 bases). Trimming shortened V by 1 base and J by 0 bases, and 7 bases separated the two germline ends. The CDR3 covers 15 residues. Germline values: CDR1 SGHTA, CDR2 FQGNSA. DNA for the CDR3: TGTGCCAGCAGCTTAGGGACTAACTCCTACAATGAGCAGTTCTTC. It specifies CASSLGTNSYNEQFF.